This T cell receptor (beta chain) was observed in a study of vaccination and CD4 T cells after COVID-19. Cultured CD4+ T-cell DNA underwent Oncomine TCR Beta short-read sequencing. Genomic DNA from cultured CD4+ T cells was extracted. TCRdb used MiXCR to reprocess the PCR reads, holding one entry per CDR3 protein. The table records around 8,000 distinct CDR3 sequences, 32% of them present only once. This clonotype is medium-sized (0.01 to 0.1%). Its antigen remains unknown. Treatment indicated: approximately 11-day PBMC culture with coronavirus spike peptide pools or control peptides (ViraFEST assay). CD4+ T cells of the unexposed donor were collected before the COVID-19 pandemic (2011-2018). For ViraFEST, peptide pools expanded antigen-specific T cells, after which the TCRs were sequenced. The CDR3 is 12 amino acids. Germline loops: CDR1 DFQATT, CDR2 SNEGSKA (reference sequence). Trimming removed 0 bases from V and 3 bases from J, with 3 bases in between.

The sequencing input was CD4+ T cells from blood, cultured in vitro. The V and J genes are TRBV20-1 and TRBJ1-5, with D uncertain. The TCR sequence derives from a human donor in good health. CDR3 bases: TGCAGTGCTAGAGATGTCAATCAGCCCCAGCATTTT. Translated: CSARDVNQPQHF.